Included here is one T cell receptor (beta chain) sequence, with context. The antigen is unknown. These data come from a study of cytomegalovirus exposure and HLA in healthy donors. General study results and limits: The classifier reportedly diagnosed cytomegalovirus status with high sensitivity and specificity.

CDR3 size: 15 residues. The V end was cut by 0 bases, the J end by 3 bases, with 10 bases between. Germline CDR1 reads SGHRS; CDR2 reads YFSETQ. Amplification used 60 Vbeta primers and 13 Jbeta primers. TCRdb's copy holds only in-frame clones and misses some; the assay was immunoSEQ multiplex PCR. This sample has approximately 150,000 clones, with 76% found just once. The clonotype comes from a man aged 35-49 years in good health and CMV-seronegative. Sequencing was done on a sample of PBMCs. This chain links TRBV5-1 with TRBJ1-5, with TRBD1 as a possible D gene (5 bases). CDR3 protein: CASSLAGSSNQPQHF. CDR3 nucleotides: TGCGCCAGCAGCTTGGCAGGGTCGTCCAATCAGCCCCAGCATTTT.